One and the same sample provided the 22 T cell receptor beta chains below, sequenced in a study of cytomegalovirus exposure and HLA in healthy donors. Clones were sequenced by immunoSEQ multiplex PCR, and TCRdb holds only the in-frame ones, with some missing. The repertoire has more than 85,000 clones, 85% to 90% of them found once; the top ten carry roughly 4.2%. The sequencing sample was made of PBMCs. The receptor set was obtained from a woman between 18 and 30 years old in good health and CMV-seropositive.

The V gene is TRBV7-2, the J gene TRBJ1-2, with 8 bases identical to TRBD1. V gave up 1 base and J gave up 4 bases; unmatched junction bases: 5. From germline, CDR1 is SGHTA and CDR2 FQGNSA. CDR3 length: 15 residues. CDR3 sequence: CASSLGGGQVYGYTF. CDR3 DNA: TGTGCCAGCAGCTTAGGGGGGGGACAGGTCTATGGCTACACCTTC.

The chain joins TRBV6-6 to TRBJ2-7; D gene uncertain. The ends were cut back, 10 bases at V and 2 bases at J, with 15 bases in the middle. This CDR3 is built from 13 residues. Germline CDR1 is MNHNY and CDR2 is SVGAGI (reference sequence). The CDR3: CATSSSVPYEQYF. In nucleotides, the CDR3 is TGTGCCACCTCAAGTTCAGTTCCCTACGAGCAGTACTTC.

The chain uses TRBV6-1 and TRBJ2-1; 7 bases fit TRBD2. Per the germline V gene, CDR1 is MNHNS and CDR2 is SASEGT. Trimming cost V 7 bases and J 1 base; bases outside gene matches: 7. There are 15 residues in the CDR3. The CDR3 loop is CASKWEGQSYNEQFF. The CDR3 DNA reads TGTGCCAGCAAGTGGGAGGGGCAGTCCTACAATGAGCAGTTCTTC.

In DNA, the CDR3 is TGTGCCAGCTTGGGACAGGGGGCAACTGAAGCTTTCTTT. Protein: CASLGQGATEAFF. V gene TRBV11-2 combines with J gene TRBJ1-1, with 12 bases identical to TRBD1. J was trimmed by 5 bases and V by 8 bases; bases with no gene match: 3. The CDR3 totals 13 residues. From germline, CDR1 is SGHAT and CDR2 FQNNGV.

This chain connects TRBV10-1 to TRBJ2-1; D remains ambiguous. This CDR3 comprises 15 residues. Germline V CDR1 and CDR2: WNHNN, SYGVQD (reference sequence). Deletions cut 5 bases from V and 0 bases from J, with 11 bases between. In DNA, the CDR3 is TGCGCCAGCAGTCCTTTTCTCGGCTCCTACAATGAGCAGTTCTTC. Protein product: CASSPFLGSYNEQFF.

The chain recombines TRBV19 with TRBJ1-5; 7 bases map to TRBD1. CDR3 length equals 13 residues. V lost 10 bases to trimming and J lost 4 bases; unmatched junction nucleotides: 7. CDR1 and CDR2 (germline): LNHDA, SQIVND (reference sequence). CDR3 sequence reads: CATATGPNQPQHF. The CDR3, as DNA: TGTGCCACCGCGACAGGGCCTAATCAGCCCCAGCATTTT.

With regard to this clone: An end of the junction differs from the germline gene, which may be a read error. The V and J genes are TRBV11-3 and TRBJ1-3; no firm D call. The germline CDR1 and CDR2 sequences are SGHNT and YENEEA. The CDR3 covers 12 residues. This CDR3 is CASSLSGDTIYF. In DNA form, the CDR3 reads TGTGCCAGCAGCTTAAGTGGAGACACCATATATTTT.

The V call is TRBV2, the J call TRBJ2-7; perhaps TRBD2 as D (6 bases). This CDR3 has 14 amino acids. CDR1 is SNHLY, CDR2 FYNNEI, per germline. V was pared by 6 bases and J by 5 bases, with 17 bases between. This chain's CDR3 is CASSLDGGIHEQYF. DNA for the CDR3: TGTGCCAGCAGCCTGGATGGCGGGATCCACGAGCAGTACTTC. The complete variable domain, with remaining parts taken from reference TRBV2 and TRBJ2-7, reads EPEVTQTPSHQVTQMGQEVILRCVPISNHLYFYWYRQILGQKVEFLVSFYNNEISEKSEIFDDQFSVERPDGSNFTLKIRSTKLEDSAMYFCASSLDGGIHEQYFGPGTRLTVT.

J is TRBJ2-3 and V is TRBV6-1, with D possibly matching TRBD2 (5 bases). Germline assignment: CDR1 MNHNS and CDR2 SASEGT. This CDR3 is built from 14 residues. Trimming pared 1 base from V and 3 bases from J, leaving 8 bases between. In nucleotides, the CDR3 is TGTGCCAGCAGTGAAGGCGGAGGAACAGATACGCAGTATTTT. This translates into CASSEGGGTDTQYF.

J is TRBJ2-1 and V is TRBV19; 7 nucleotides agree with TRBD1. CDR1 is LNHDA and CDR2 is SQIVND in the germline V gene (reference sequence). The junction had 15 bases not matched to a gene; V was cut back by 7 bases and J by 6 bases. The CDR3 sequence is 16 residues long. CDR3 DNA sequence: TGTGCCAGTACCGGAAGGACAGGCGACGGTAGCAATGAGCAGTTCTTC. It translates to CASTGRTGDGSNEQFF.

This chain links TRBV15 with TRBJ1-3, with a tentative D call TRBD1 (5 bases). Trimming removed 1 base at V and 4 bases at J, with 8 bases between. This CDR3 region has 14 residues. Germline V gives CDR1 LNHNV, CDR2 YYDKDF (reference sequence). CDR3 bases: TGTGCCACCAGCAGAGGGGACTTCGGAAACACCATATATTTT. The encoded protein is CATSRGDFGNTIYF.

This chain uses TRBV28 with TRBJ1-1; D call uncertain. Germline CDR1 reads MDHEN; CDR2 reads SYDVKM. This CDR3 spans 11 amino acids. The V gene lost 6 bases and the J gene lost 1 base, with 3 bases spanning the gap. CDR3 in amino acids: CASRRNTEAFF. CDR3 DNA sequence: TGTGCCAGCAGGCGGAACACTGAAGCTTTCTTT.

The gene calls are TRBV7-6 and TRBJ2-1; 7 bases fit TRBD1. The V gene end was trimmed by 5 bases and the J gene end by 4 bases; junction bases not matched to a gene: 14. CDR1 and CDR2 (germline): SGHVS, FNYEAQ. The length of the CDR3 is 17 residues. CDR3 DNA sequence: TGTGCCAGCAGCCGGCGACAGGGACCGATACCTTACAATGAGCAGTTCTTC. It yields the protein CASSRRQGPIPYNEQFF.

The rearrangement joins TRBV2 to TRBJ2-3, with 16 bases fitting TRBD2. In germline, CDR1 is SNHLY, CDR2 FYNNEI. The CDR3 sequence is 17 residues long. The junction had 7 bases not matched to a gene; V was cut back by 6 bases and J by 4 bases. Here the CDR3 reads CASSDGTSGGGADTQYF. In DNA form, the CDR3 reads TGTGCCAGCAGCGACGGGACTAGCGGGGGGGGCGCAGATACGCAGTATTTT.

V gene TRBV28 combines with J gene TRBJ2-7; D is unresolved. This CDR3 is built from 14 residues. With 3 bases removed from V and 2 bases from J, the gap between germline ends came to 11 bases. Germline CDR1 reads MDHEN; CDR2 reads SYDVKM. DNA for the CDR3: TGTGCCAGCAGTTTTCTACGAAACCCCTACGAGCAGTACTTC. This codes for CASSFLRNPYEQYF.

The rearrangement links TRBV28 to TRBJ1-1; TRBD1 aligns across 9 bases. Trimming cost V 3 bases and J 1 base; bases outside gene matches: 3. The CDR3 is 15 amino acids. The V gene's germline CDR1 is MDHEN and CDR2 SYDVKM. The CDR3 bases are TGTGCCAGCAGTTTGGACAGGGGCCAGAACACTGAAGCTTTCTTT. It specifies CASSLDRGQNTEAFF. Full variable domain (missing parts from reference TRBV28 and TRBJ1-1): DVKVTQSSRYLVKRTGEKVFLECVQDMDHENMFWYRQDPGLGLRLIYFSYDVKMKEKGDIPEGYSVSREKKERFSLILESASTNQTSMYLCASSLDRGQNTEAFFGQGTRLTVV.

This chain joins TRBV11-2 and TRBJ2-1; 7 bases line up with TRBD1. The CDR3 sequence is 14 residues long. Looked up from germline, CDR1 is SGHAT and CDR2 is FQNNGV. V trimming: 4 bases; J trimming: 6 bases; junction bases outside the gene matches: 6. CDR3 bases: TGTGCCAGCAGCTCCTACGACAGGGTCAATGAGCAGTTCTTC. It yields the protein CASSSYDRVNEQFF.

V is TRBV5-4 and J is TRBJ2-7; the D gene is possibly TRBD2 (6 bases). This CDR3 is built from 11 residues. Germline-derived CDR1 and CDR2 are SGHNT and YYREEE (reference sequence). V gave up 3 bases and J gave up 12 bases, with 13 bases separating them. The CDR3 nucleotides are TGTGCCAGCAGCTCTACTCTGGGGGGGTACTTC. Encoded protein: CASSSTLGGYF.

The J gene is TRBJ1-1, the V gene TRBV11-3; weak D call: TRBD1 (6 bases). The CDR3 covers 11 residues. Germline CDR1 reads SGHNT; CDR2 reads YENEEA. V lost 5 bases, J lost 8 bases, and 9 bases lay in between. The DNA of the CDR3 is TGTGCCAGCAGCGGAGACAGGGAAGCTTTCTTT. This codes for CASSGDREAFF.

The V call is TRBV6-6, the J call TRBJ1-2, with a tentative D call TRBD1 (5 bases). V was shortened by 6 bases and J by 1 base, with 9 bases between the two germline ends. Looked up from germline, CDR1 is MNHNY and CDR2 is SVGAGI (reference sequence). This CDR3 region has 13 residues. The CDR3 loop is CASSPGINYGYTF. As DNA, the CDR3 is TGTGCCAGCAGCCCAGGGATTAACTATGGCTACACCTTC.

The chain has TRBV27 and TRBJ1-5; TRBD1 agrees at 8 bases. The J segment lost 6 bases and the V segment lost 0 bases, leaving 4 bases of the junction unmatched. The CDR3 loop spans 15 amino acids. The germline V gene encodes CDR1 MNHEY and CDR2 SMNVEV (reference sequence). CDR3: CASSLSGTGIQPQHF. The CDR3, as DNA: TGTGCCAGCAGTTTATCGGGGACAGGTATTCAGCCCCAGCATTTT.

The chain recombines TRBV28 with TRBJ2-7, with TRBD2 as a possible D gene (7 bases). This CDR3 has 15 amino acids. V was trimmed by 5 bases and J by 3 bases, leaving 17 bases between them. Germline CDR1 is MDHEN and CDR2 is SYDVKM. Written as DNA, the CDR3 is TGTGCCAGCAGTGAAACAGGGAGGGGTAACTACGAGCAGTACTTC. Protein product: CASSETGRGNYEQYF.